One and the same sample provided the 25 T cell receptor beta chains below, sequenced in a study of cytomegalovirus exposure and HLA in healthy donors. 13 Jbeta primers and 60 Vbeta primers were used for the PCR. The data were produced by immunoSEQ multiplex PCR, yet TCRdb's version contains in-frame clones alone and is incomplete. The sample consists of 160,000 or so clones, roughly 80% of them appearing once. The specimen sequenced was PBMCs. These receptors all come from a male donor in good health and CMV-seropositive.

V and J are TRBV27 and TRBJ2-5; tentative D call: TRBD2 (5 bases). The DNA end favors TRBJ2-7, so the J call may be wrong. Germline lookup yields CDR1 MNHEY and CDR2 SMNVEV (reference sequence). This CDR3 spans 16 amino acids. CDR3 DNA sequence: TGTGCCAGCAGTTTAATGAGAGGGATTAGTTCCTACGAGCAGTACTTC. Amino acids: CASSLMRGISSYEQYF.

Comments on this clone: Compared with germline, one end of the junction differs, possibly owing to a read error. The chain couples TRBV5-8 to TRBJ2-5; maybe TRBD1 (6 bases). Germline CDR1 SGHTS, CDR2 YDEGEE. The CDR3 is made up of 13 amino acids. CDR3 DNA sequence: TGTGCCAGCAGCCTTAGAGGGGGAGAGGCCCAGTACTTC. Its translation is CASSLRGGEAQYF.

This clone was seen a single time. The chain carries TRBV9 and TRBJ1-3; TRBD1 might be the D (5 bases). V dropped 5 bases and J dropped 2 bases, with 11 bases sitting between them. The CDR3 is made up of 14 amino acids. The germline gives CDR1 SGDLS, CDR2 YYNGEE. This CDR3 reads CASRTGETGNTIYF. In nucleotides, the CDR3 is TGTGCCAGCAGGACGGGGGAAACTGGAAACACCATATATTTT.

The rearrangement links TRBV4-3 to TRBJ1-1, with a weak D call TRBD1 (6 bases). The germline gives CDR1 LGHNA, CDR2 YSLEER. The CDR3 covers 15 residues. V was clipped by 3 bases and J by 0 bases, with 11 bases between them. CDR3 nucleotides: TGCGCCAGCAGCCACCAGGACAGCGTGAACACTGAAGCTTTCTTT. This gives the protein CASSHQDSVNTEAFF.

The chain has TRBV7-9 and TRBJ2-5, with 7 positions matching TRBD1. Germline lookup yields CDR1 SEHNR and CDR2 FQNEAQ (reference sequence). Trimming removed 2 bases from V and 4 bases from J; junction bases left unmatched: 10. The CDR3 sequence is 16 residues long. The chain's CDR3 is CASSLSGTERGETQYF. The CDR3, as DNA: TGTGCCAGCAGCTTATCTGGGACAGAGAGGGGAGAGACCCAGTACTTC.

This rearrangement joins TRBV6-1 to TRBJ1-4, with D possibly being TRBD1 (5 bases). V dropped 6 bases and J dropped 3 bases, with 11 bases sitting between them. This CDR3 is 14 amino acids long. Germline-derived CDR1 and CDR2 are MNHNS and SASEGT. CDR3 in amino acids: CASRTGASNEKLFF. The CDR3 DNA reads TGTGCCAGCAGAACAGGAGCGTCTAATGAAAAACTGTTTTTT.

CDR3: CASSLGTSGPSTDTQYF. The CDR3 nucleotides read TGTGCCAGCAGCTTAGGGACTAGCGGGCCTAGCACAGATACGCAGTATTTT. The rearrangement links TRBV13 to TRBJ2-3, with 10 bases identical to TRBD2. Germline CDR1 and CDR2: PRHDT and FYEKMQ (reference sequence). This CDR3 contains 17 residues. Trimming removed 0 bases from V and 0 bases from J; junction bases left unmatched: 3.

This chain links TRBV30 with TRBJ2-7, with a tentative D call TRBD2 (5 bases). The V and J ends lost 6 bases and 0 bases respectively, with 15 bases between them. CDR1 and CDR2 (germline): GTSNPN, SVGIG (reference sequence). This CDR3 contains 14 residues. CDR3 loop: CACLGPGSSYEQYF. For the CDR3, the DNA is TGTGCCTGCCTCGGCCCGGGGAGCTCCTACGAGCAGTACTTC. The whole variable domain, remainder taken from reference TRBV30 and TRBJ2-7, is SQTIHQWPATLVQPVGSPLSLECTVEGTSNPNLYWYRQAAGRGLQLLFYSVGIGQISSEVPQNLSASRPQDRQFILSSKKLLLSDSGFYLCACLGPGSSYEQYFGPGTRLTVT.

The CDR3 loop is CASSQDRPRGRGEQFF. The CDR3 region has the DNA TGCGCCAGCAGCCAAGATCGCCCCAGGGGGCGAGGTGAGCAGTTCTTC. The rearrangement links TRBV4-3 to TRBJ2-1, with 8 positions matching TRBD1. The CDR3 is 16 amino acids. The J segment lost 9 bases and the V segment lost 0 bases, leaving 10 bases of the junction unmatched. Germline lookup yields CDR1 LGHNA and CDR2 YSLEER.

The chain links TRBV6-5 to TRBJ2-7; 9 bases line up with TRBD2. This CDR3 has 15 residues. The V gene end was trimmed by 4 bases and the J gene end by 3 bases; junction bases not matched to a gene: 7. Germline V gene sequence: CDR1 MNHEY, CDR2 SVGAGI. Here the CDR3 reads CASSSSSGVDYEQYF. The CDR3 DNA reads as TGTGCCAGCAGTTCCTCTAGCGGGGTGGACTACGAGCAGTACTTC.

This chain links TRBV6-5 with TRBJ2-5, with D possibly TRBD2 on 5 matching bases. The germline gives CDR1 MNHEY, CDR2 SVGAGI. This CDR3 is 13 amino acids long. Deletions cut 9 bases from V and 5 bases from J, with 16 bases between. CDR3 region: CASRETGSETQYF. DNA for the CDR3: TGTGCCAGTAGGGAGACGGGGTCTGAGACCCAGTACTTC.

J is TRBJ2-6 and V is TRBV5-8, with D unresolved. The V gene's germline CDR1 is SGHTS and CDR2 YDEGEE. Trimming removed 0 bases from V and 0 bases from J, with 7 bases in between. This CDR3 has 16 residues. The CDR3 loop reads CASSLGQNSGANVLTF. CDR3 in DNA: TGTGCCAGCAGCTTGGGGCAAAACTCTGGGGCCAACGTCCTGACTTTC.

CDR3 in amino acids: CASRGIHTTGGNTIYF. The CDR3 DNA is TGCGCCAGCAGAGGAATCCATACGACTGGGGGAAACACCATATATTTT. The gene calls are TRBV10-2 and TRBJ1-3, with D unresolved. The CDR3 contains 16 residues. CDR1 and CDR2 from the germline V gene are WSHSY and SAAADI. Between the trimmed V and J ends, which lost 6 bases and 4 bases, there was a span of 19 bases.

V and J are TRBV9 and TRBJ2-7, with TRBD1 matching over 9 bases. Germline CDR1 and CDR2: SGDLS and YYNGEE. Trimming took 2 bases from V and 0 from J; bases not matched to a gene: 0. The CDR3 is 14 residues long. The CDR3 here is CASSVTGGSYEQYF. The CDR3 nucleotides are TGTGCCAGCAGCGTGACAGGGGGCTCCTACGAGCAGTACTTC.

This clone was found a few times. Other DNA sequences in the sample encode the same CDR3. The rearrangement joins TRBV9 to TRBJ1-4; D not resolved. The CDR3 contains 14 residues. The germline CDR1 and CDR2 sequences are SGDLS and YYNGEE. V was shortened by 2 bases and J by 7 bases, with 12 bases between the two germline ends. CDR3 DNA sequence: TGTGCCAGCAGCGTGGGAACGGGAGGTGAAAAACTGTTTTTT. Its protein product is CASSVGTGGEKLFF.

V usage is TRBV10-3 and J usage is TRBJ1-3; 9 nucleotides line up with TRBD1. This CDR3 spans 15 amino acids. With V trimmed by 5 bases and J by 4 bases, 6 bases remained unmatched. Per germline, CDR1 ENHRY and CDR2 SYGVKD. The chain's CDR3 is CAISKTGTGGNTIYF. For the CDR3, the DNA is TGTGCCATCAGTAAGACCGGGACAGGGGGAAACACCATATATTTT.

This clone appeared a single time. This CDR3 is CAISVERETYEQYF. CDR3 in DNA: TGTGCCATCAGTGTGGAGCGGGAGACCTACGAGCAGTACTTC. This sequence joins TRBV10-3 and TRBJ2-7; 8 nucleotides agree with TRBD2. V gave up 4 bases and J gave up 2 bases; unmatched junction bases: 4. Germline V gene data show CDR1 as ENHRY and CDR2 as SYGVKD. The CDR3 sequence is 14 residues long.

This clone was detected once. V is TRBV28 and J is TRBJ1-2; 10 nucleotides agree with TRBD1. V shed 5 bases and J 6 bases; nucleotides not matched to a gene: 3. This CDR3 has 13 residues. CDR1 is MDHEN, CDR2 SYDVKM, per germline. This CDR3 reads CASSPGQGHGYTF. CDR3 bases: TGTGCCAGCAGTCCGGGACAGGGGCATGGCTACACCTTC.

V gene TRBV2 combines with J gene TRBJ1-1; D is perhaps TRBD1 (6 bases). Per the germline V gene, CDR1 is SNHLY and CDR2 is FYNNEI. The CDR3 spans 14 residues. V gave up 4 bases and J gave up 2 bases, with 11 bases separating them. The CDR3, as DNA: TGTGCCAGCAGTGGGACAGCTTCTAACACTGAAGCTTTCTTT. Translated: CASSGTASNTEAFF. Together with reference TRBV2 and TRBJ1-1, the CDR3 gives the full variable domain: EPEVTQTPSHQVTQMGQEVILRCVPISNHLYFYWYRQILGQKVEFLVSFYNNEISEKSEIFDDQFSVERPDGSNFTLKIRSTKLEDSAMYFCASSGTASNTEAFFGQGTRLTVV.

The sample holds one count of this clone. The genes are TRBV6-5 and TRBJ1-1, with D perhaps TRBD1 (6 bases). CDR3 size: 15 residues. With 2 bases removed from V and 3 bases from J, the gap between germline ends came to 13 bases. CDR1 and CDR2 (germline): MNHEY, SVGAGI. The CDR3 loop is CASSYGGLGDTEAFF. The CDR3 DNA sequence: TGTGCCAGCAGTTACGGGGGCTTAGGTGACACTGAAGCTTTCTTT.

A remark on this clone: The junction does not match germline at one end; this may be a read error. The rearrangement joins TRBV27 to TRBJ2-6; possible D gene TRBD1, 5 bases. This CDR3 region has 15 residues. Germline CDR1 MNHEY, CDR2 SMNVEV (reference sequence). The CDR3 sequence: CASSSSLSGANGLTF. The CDR3 DNA is TGTGCCAGCAGTTCCTCGCTCTCTGGGGCCAACGGCCTGACTTTC.

V and J are TRBV4-1 and TRBJ2-1; 13 nucleotides line up with TRBD2. The CDR3 extends over 15 amino acids. V dropped 1 base and J dropped 9; count of bases not matched to a gene: 3. CDR1 and CDR2 (germline): MGHRA, YSYEKL. Written as DNA, the CDR3 is TGCGCCAGCAGCCAAGTGGGGACTAGCGGGGTTGAGCAGTTCTTC. Translation: CASSQVGTSGVEQFF.

V gene TRBV10-1 combines with J gene TRBJ2-7; TRBD2 matches at 9 bases. The CDR3 runs 16 residues. The germline gives CDR1 WNHNN, CDR2 SYGVQD (reference sequence). Trimming removed 6 bases from V and 5 bases from J; junction bases left unmatched: 14. CDR3 region: CASRSTSGWSADEQYF. DNA of the CDR3: TGCGCCAGCAGGTCTACTAGCGGGTGGTCGGCGGACGAGCAGTACTTC.

The CDR3 loop is CASSLEAGVTDTQYF. The DNA for the CDR3 is TGCGCCAGCAGCTTGGAAGCGGGGGTCACAGATACGCAGTATTTT. The chain has TRBV5-1 and TRBJ2-3; TRBD2 matches at 8 bases. Per germline, CDR1 SGHRS and CDR2 YFSETQ. The CDR3 totals 15 residues. Trimming removed 0 bases from V and 2 bases from J; junction bases left unmatched: 2.

This chain links TRBV5-6 with TRBJ2-5; D perhaps matches TRBD1 (5 bases). Trimming stripped 1 base from V and 4 bases from J, with 11 bases between. This CDR3 comprises 14 residues. From germline, CDR1 is SGHDT and CDR2 YYEEEE. Here the CDR3 DNA reads TGTGCCAGCAGCTTGTACGGACAAGCAGAGACCCAGTACTTC. Translating gives CASSLYGQAETQYF.